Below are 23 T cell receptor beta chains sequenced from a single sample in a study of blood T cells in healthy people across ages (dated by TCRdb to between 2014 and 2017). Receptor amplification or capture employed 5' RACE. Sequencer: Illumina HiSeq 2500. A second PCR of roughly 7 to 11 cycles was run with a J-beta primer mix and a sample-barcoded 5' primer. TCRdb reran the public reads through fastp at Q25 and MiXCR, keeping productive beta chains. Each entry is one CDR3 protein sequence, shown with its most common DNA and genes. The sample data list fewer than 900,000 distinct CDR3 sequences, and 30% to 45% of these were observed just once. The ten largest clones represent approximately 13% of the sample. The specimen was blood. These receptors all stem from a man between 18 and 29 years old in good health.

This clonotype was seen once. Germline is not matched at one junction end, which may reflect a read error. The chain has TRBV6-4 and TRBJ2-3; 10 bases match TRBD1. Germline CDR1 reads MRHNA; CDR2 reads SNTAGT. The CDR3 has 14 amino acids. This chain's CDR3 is CASSEGQGPGTQYF. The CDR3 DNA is TGTGCCAGTAGTGAGGGACAGGGGCCAGGTACGCAGTATTTT.

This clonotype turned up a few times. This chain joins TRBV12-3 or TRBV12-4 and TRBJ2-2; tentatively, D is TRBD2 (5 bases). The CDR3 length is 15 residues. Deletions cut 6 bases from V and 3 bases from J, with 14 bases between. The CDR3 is CASRAGNQYTGELFF. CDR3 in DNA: TGTGCCAGCAGGGCCGGGAACCAGTACACCGGGGAGCTGTTTTTT.

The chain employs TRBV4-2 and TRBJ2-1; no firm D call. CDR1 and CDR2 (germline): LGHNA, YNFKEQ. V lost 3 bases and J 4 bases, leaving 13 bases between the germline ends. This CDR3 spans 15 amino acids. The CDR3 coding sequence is TGTGCCAGCAGCCAGGAGACTTCCCCTTACAATGAGCAGTTCTTC. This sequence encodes CASSQETSPYNEQFF.

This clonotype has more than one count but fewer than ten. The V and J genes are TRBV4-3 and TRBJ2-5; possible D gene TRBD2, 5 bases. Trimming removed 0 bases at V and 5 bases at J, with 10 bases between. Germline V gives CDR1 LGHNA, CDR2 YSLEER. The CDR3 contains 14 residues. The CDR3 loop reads CASSQEDGVETQYF. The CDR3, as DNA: TGCGCCAGCAGCCAAGAAGACGGGGTTGAGACCCAGTACTTC.

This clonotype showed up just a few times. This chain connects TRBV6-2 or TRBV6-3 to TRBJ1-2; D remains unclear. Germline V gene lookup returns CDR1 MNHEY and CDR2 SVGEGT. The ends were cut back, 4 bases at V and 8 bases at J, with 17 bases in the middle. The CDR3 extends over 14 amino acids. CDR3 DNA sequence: TGTGCCAGCAGTTCCGGGCCAAGTATTGGGGGCTACACCTTC. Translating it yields CASSSGPSIGGYTF.

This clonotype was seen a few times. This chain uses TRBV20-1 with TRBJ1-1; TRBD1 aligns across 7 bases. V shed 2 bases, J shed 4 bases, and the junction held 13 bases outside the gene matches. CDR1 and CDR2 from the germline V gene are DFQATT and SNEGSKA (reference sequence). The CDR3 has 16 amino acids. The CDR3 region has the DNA TGCAGTGCTAGAAAAGAGGAGGGGGCGCTGGGCACTGAAGCTTTCTTT. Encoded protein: CSARKEEGALGTEAFF.

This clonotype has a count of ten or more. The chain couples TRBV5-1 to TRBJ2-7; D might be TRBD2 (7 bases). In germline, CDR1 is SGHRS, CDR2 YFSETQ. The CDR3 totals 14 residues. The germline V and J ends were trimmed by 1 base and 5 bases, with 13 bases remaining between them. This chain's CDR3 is CASSLSGGDDEQYF. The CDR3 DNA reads TGCGCCAGCAGCTTGTCGGGGGGCGACGACGAGCAGTACTTC.

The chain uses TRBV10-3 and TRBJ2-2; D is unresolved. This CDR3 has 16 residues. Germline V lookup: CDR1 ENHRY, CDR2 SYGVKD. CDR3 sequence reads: CVALGSYLYNTGELFF. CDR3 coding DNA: TGTGTCGCTCTTGGCAGCTATCTCTACAACACCGGGGAGCTGTTTTTT.

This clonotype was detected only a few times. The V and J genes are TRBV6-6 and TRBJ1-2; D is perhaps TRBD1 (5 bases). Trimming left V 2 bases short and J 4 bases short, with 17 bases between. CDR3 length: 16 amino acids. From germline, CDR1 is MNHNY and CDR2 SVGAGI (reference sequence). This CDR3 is CASSYDSGGGIYGYTF. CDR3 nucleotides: TGTGCCAGCAGTTACGACTCGGGCGGGGGGATCTATGGCTACACCTTC.

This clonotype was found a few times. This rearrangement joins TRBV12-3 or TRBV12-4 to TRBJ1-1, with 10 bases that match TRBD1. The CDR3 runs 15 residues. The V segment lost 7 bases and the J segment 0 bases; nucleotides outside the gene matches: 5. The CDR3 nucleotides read TGTGCCAGCAAAGGACAGGGGGGCCTGAACACTGAAGCTTTCTTT. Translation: CASKGQGGLNTEAFF.

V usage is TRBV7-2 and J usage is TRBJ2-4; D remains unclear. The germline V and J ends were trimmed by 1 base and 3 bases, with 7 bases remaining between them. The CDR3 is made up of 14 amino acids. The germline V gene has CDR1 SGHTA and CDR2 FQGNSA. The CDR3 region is CASSLDSSKNIQYF. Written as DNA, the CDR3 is TGTGCCAGCAGCTTAGACAGTAGCAAAAACATTCAGTACTTC.

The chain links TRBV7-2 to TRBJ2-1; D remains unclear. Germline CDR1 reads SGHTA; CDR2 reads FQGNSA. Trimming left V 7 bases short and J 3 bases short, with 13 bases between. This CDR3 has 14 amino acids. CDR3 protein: CASTPDWGYNEQFF. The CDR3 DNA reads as TGTGCCAGCACCCCGGATTGGGGCTACAATGAGCAGTTCTTC.

The CDR3 reads CASAHSPLHF. CDR3 nucleotides: TGTGCCAGTGCCCATTCACCCCTCCACTTT. This chain links TRBV6-6 with TRBJ1-6, with D unresolved. Per the germline V gene, CDR1 is MNHNY and CDR2 is SVGAGI (reference sequence). The CDR3 is 10 amino acids. Trimming took off 9 bases at V and 8 bases at J, with 5 bases between the two ends.

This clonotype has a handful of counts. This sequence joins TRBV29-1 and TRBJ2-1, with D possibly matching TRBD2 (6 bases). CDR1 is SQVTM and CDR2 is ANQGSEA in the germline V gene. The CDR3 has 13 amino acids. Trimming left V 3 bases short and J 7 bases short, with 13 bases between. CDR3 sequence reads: CSVDAGTANEQFF. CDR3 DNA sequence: TGCAGCGTTGATGCGGGGACCGCTAATGAGCAGTTCTTC.

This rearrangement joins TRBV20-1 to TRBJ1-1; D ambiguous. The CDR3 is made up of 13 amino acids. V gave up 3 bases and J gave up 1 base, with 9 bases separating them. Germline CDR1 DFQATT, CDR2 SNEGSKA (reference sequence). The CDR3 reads CSASFRGNTEAFF. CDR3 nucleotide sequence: TGCAGTGCTAGTTTTCGAGGGAACACTGAAGCTTTCTTT.

The CDR3 nucleotides read TGTGCCAGCAGCGCCCGGACCCCTGGGACTGAAGCTTTCTTT. Translated, it gives CASSARTPGTEAFF. The chain links TRBV9 to TRBJ1-1; D remains unclear. The CDR3 extends over 14 amino acids. The ends were cut back, 3 bases at V and 5 bases at J, with 14 bases in the middle. Germline CDR1 and CDR2: SGDLS and YYNGEE. The full variable domain, its missing parts supplied by reference TRBV9 and TRBJ1-1, is DSGVTQTPKHLITATGQRVTLRCSPRSGDLSVYWYQQSLDQGLQFLIQYYNGEERAKGNILERFSAQQFPDLHSELNLSSLELGDSALYFCASSARTPGTEAFFGQGTRLTVV.

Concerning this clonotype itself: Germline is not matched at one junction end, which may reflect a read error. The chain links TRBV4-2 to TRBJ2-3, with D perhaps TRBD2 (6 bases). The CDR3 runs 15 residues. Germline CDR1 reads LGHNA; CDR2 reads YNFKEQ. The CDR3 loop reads CASSSAGGSTNTQYF. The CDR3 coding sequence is TGTGCCAGCAGCTCCGCCGGGGGATCCACAAATACGCAGTATTTT.

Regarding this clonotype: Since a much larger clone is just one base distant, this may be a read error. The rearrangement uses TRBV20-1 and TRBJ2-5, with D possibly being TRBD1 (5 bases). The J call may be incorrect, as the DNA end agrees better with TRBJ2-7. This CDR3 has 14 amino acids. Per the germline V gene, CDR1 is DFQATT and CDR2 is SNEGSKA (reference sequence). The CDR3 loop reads CSVNQGRVFYEQYF. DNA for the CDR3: TGCAGTGTTAATCAGGGTCGGGTGTTCTACGAGCAGTACTTC.

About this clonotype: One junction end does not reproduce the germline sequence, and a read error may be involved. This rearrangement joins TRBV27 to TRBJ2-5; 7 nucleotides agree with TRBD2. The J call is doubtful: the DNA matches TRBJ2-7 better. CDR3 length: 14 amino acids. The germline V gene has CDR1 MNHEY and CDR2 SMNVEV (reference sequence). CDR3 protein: CARSLSALATEQYF. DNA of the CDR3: TGTGCCCGCAGTTTATCCGCACTAGCGACCGAGCAGTACTTC.

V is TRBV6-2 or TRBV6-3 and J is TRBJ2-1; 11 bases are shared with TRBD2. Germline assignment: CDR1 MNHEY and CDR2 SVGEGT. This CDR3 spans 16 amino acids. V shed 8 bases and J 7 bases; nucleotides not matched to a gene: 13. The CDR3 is CASGPYSGGAGNEQFF. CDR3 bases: TGTGCCAGCGGCCCCTATAGCGGGGGGGCTGGGAATGAGCAGTTCTTC.

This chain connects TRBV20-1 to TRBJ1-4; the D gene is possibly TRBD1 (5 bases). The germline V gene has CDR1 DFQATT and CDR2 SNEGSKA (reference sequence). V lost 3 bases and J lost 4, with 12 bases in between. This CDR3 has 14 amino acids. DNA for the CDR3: TGCAGTGCTAGGAGGGCAGGGAATAATGAAAAACTGTTTTTT. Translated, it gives CSARRAGNNEKLFF.

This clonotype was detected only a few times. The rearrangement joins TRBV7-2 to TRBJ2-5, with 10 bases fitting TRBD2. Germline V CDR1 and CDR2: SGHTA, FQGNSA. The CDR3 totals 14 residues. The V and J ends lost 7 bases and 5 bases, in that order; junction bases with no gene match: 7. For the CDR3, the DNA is TGTGCCAGCACCATAGCGGGGGGTGGGGAGACCCAGTACTTC. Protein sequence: CASTIAGGGETQYF.

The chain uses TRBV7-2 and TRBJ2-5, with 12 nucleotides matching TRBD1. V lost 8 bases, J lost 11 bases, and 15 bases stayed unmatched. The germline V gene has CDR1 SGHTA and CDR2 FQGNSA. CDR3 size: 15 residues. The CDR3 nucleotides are TGTGCCAGCGGGGACGGGACAGGGGGCTCCTACAAGCAGTACTTC. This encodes CASGDGTGGSYKQYF.